This entry concerns a single T cell receptor (beta chain). Its specificity is not known. This specimen comes from a study of beta chain features in type 1 diabetes. Study-level background: There was similarity between patients and healthy donors in age, gender and cell yields. Study-wide results and limits: Type 1 diabetes patients had TCRB CDR3s that were shorter (moderately but significantly so) in all four CD4+ subsets. The naive, central memory and Treg TCRB repertoires looked more alike in patients than they did in healthy donors.

This CDR3 spans 14 amino acids. V shed 3 bases, J shed 6 bases, and the junction held 5 bases outside the gene matches. Germline V gene lookup returns CDR1 SGHDT and CDR2 YYEEEE. All of the isolated RNA was reverse transcribed, so expressed TCRB transcripts were sequenced. TCRdb's copy holds only in-frame clones and misses some; the assay was immunoSEQ multiplex PCR. Altogether 600,000 to 700,000 clones are present, roughly an eighth being singletons, with the ten largest covering around 0.022%. One heparinised blood draw, averaging roughly 120 mL, came from each donor. The sequencing sample was made of naive CD4+ T cells from blood. The TCR sequence derives from a man between 18 and 35 years old with type 1 diabetes. The rearrangement links TRBV5-6 to TRBJ2-5; 10 nucleotides match TRBD1. The CDR3 is CASSWTGGGKTQYF. The CDR3 region has the DNA TGTGCCAGCAGCTGGACAGGGGGAGGAAAGACCCAGTACTTC. Using reference TRBV5-6 and TRBJ2-5 for the parts outside the CDR3, the full variable domain is DAGVTQSPTHLIKTRGQQVTLRCSPKSGHDTVSWYQQALGQGPQFIFQYYEEEERQRGNFPDRFSGHQFPNYSSELNVNALLLGDSALYLCASSWTGGGKTQYFGPGTRLLVL.